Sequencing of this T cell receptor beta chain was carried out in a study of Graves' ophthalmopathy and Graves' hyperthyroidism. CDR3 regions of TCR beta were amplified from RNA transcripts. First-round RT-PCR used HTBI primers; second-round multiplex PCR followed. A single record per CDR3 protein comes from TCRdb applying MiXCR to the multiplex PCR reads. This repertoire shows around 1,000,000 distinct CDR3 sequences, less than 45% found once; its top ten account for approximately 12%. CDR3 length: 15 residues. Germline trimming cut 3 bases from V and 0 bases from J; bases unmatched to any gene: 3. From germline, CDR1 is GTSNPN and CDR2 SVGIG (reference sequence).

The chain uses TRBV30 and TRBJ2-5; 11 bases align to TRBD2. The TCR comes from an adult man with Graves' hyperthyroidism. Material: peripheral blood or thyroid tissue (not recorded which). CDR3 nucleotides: TGTGCCTGGAGCGGGACTAGCGGTTACCAAGAGACCCAGTACTTC. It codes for CAWSGTSGYQETQYF. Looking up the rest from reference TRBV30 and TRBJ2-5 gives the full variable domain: SQTIHQWPATLVQPVGSPLSLECTVEGTSNPNLYWYRQAAGRGLQLLFYSVGIGQISSEVPQNLSASRPQDRQFILSSKKLLLSDSGFYLCAWSGTSGYQETQYFGPGTRLLVL.